The subject of this entry is one TCR beta chain. The sample is drawn from a study of identical twins. With 0 bases removed from V and 4 bases from J, the gap between germline ends came to 11 bases. Germline CDR1 is SGDLS and CDR2 is YYNGEE. The CDR3 is made up of 16 amino acids. Unique molecular identifiers were present on the cDNA, and a universal primer site came from template switching. TCRdb analysed the 5' RACE reads with MiXCR anew, one entry per CDR3 protein. The table has roughly 1,500,000 distinct CDR3 sequences, under 35% seen once. The specimen sequenced was cord blood. V usage is TRBV9 and J usage is TRBJ1-6; D remains ambiguous. This sequence was found in a newborn girl in good health. This CDR3 reads CASSVGASSYNSPLHF. The CDR3 DNA follows: TGTGCCAGCAGCGTAGGGGCCTCGTCGTATAATTCACCCCTCCACTTT.